What follows are 32 T cell receptor beta chains derived from one specimen sequenced in a study of CD8+ T cells in alopecia areata. Sequencing used cDNA as its template, made by extracting RNA and reverse transcribing it. This table comes from immunoSEQ multiplex PCR, and its TCRdb copy is limited to in-frame clones, with some not included. The profile covers 200,000 to 250,000 clones, with 40% to 55% appearing a single time and over 2.5% taken by the ten largest. Treatment indicated: oral pan-JAK inhibitor, 5-10 mg twice daily. Source: CD4+ T cells sorted from blood, taken between weeks 36 and 40, from a patient treated with tofacitinib. Every receptor here comes from a human donor with alopecia areata.

This clone was detected once. The chain employs TRBV5-4 and TRBJ2-7; D is possibly TRBD2 (6 bases). There are 17 residues in the CDR3. Germline CDR1 and CDR2: SGHNT and YYREEE (reference sequence). V was pared by 0 bases and J by 7 bases, with 23 bases between. Written as DNA, the CDR3 is TGTGCCAGCAGCTTGGGAGGGAGGATTGGGCCCGTGGGTGAGCAGTACTTC. Translating it yields CASSLGGRIGPVGEQYF.

J is TRBJ1-5 and V is TRBV5-1; 7 bases align to TRBD1. This CDR3 contains 15 residues. Germline CDR1 and CDR2: SGHRS and YFSETQ. Trimming took 5 bases from V and 0 from J; bases not matched to a gene: 5. DNA of the CDR3: TGCGCCAGCAGACCTGGGGACAGTAGCAATCAGCCCCAGCATTTT. It yields the protein CASRPGDSSNQPQHF.

This clone was detected only a few times. The chain couples TRBV29-1 to TRBJ2-7; TRBD2 might be the D (5 bases). Germline CDR1 is SQVTM and CDR2 is ANQGSEA. The CDR3 is made up of 14 amino acids. V was shortened by 7 bases and J by 4 bases, with 20 bases between the two germline ends. The CDR3 DNA reads as TGCAGCGCTTACGTAGTAGAGGGAGAGTACGAGCAGTACTTC. Protein product: CSAYVVEGEYEQYF.

This chain uses TRBV7-9 with TRBJ2-5; TRBD2 might be the D (7 bases). V was pared by 5 bases and J by 4 bases, with 17 bases between. This CDR3 is built from 15 residues. CDR1 is SEHNR, CDR2 FQNEAQ, per germline (reference sequence). The CDR3 loop is CASSPSRGRGETQYF. The CDR3 coding sequence is TGTGCCAGCAGCCCGTCGCGGGGGCGCGGAGAGACCCAGTACTTC.

The chain employs TRBV29-1 and TRBJ2-3, with 10 positions matching TRBD2. Germline-derived CDR1 and CDR2 are SQVTM and ANQGSEA. J lost 3 bases, V lost 0 bases, and 6 bases had no gene match. The CDR3 has 16 residues. The CDR3 DNA reads TGCAGCGTTGAAGATCGGGCTAGCGGGAGTACAGATACGCAGTATTTT. Its translation is CSVEDRASGSTDTQYF.

This clone was seen only a few times. J is TRBJ1-2 and V is TRBV5-6; D remains unclear. Deletions cut 0 bases from V and 4 bases from J, with 13 bases between. Germline V CDR1 and CDR2: SGHDT, YYEEEE. This CDR3 has 15 amino acids. The CDR3 nucleotides read TGTGCCAGCAGCTTGGAGTCGACGACATCCTATGGCTACACCTTC. Its protein is CASSLESTTSYGYTF.

This clone has just a few counts. The V and J genes are TRBV29-1 and TRBJ2-3; 9 bases match TRBD2. With V trimmed by 1 base and J by 1 base, 0 bases remained unmatched. The CDR3 spans 14 residues. Per germline, CDR1 SQVTM and CDR2 ANQGSEA. This chain's CDR3 is CSVEGTSGTDTQYF. CDR3 nucleotide sequence: TGCAGCGTTGAAGGGACTAGCGGCACAGATACGCAGTATTTT.

The chain recombines TRBV20-1 with TRBJ2-5, with TRBD1 identical over 7 bases. The CDR3 covers 11 residues. Per the germline V gene, CDR1 is DFQATT and CDR2 is SNEGSKA (reference sequence). The ends lost 5 bases at V and 4 bases at J; junction bases unmatched: 1. In DNA, the CDR3 is TGCAGTGCTGGGACAGCAGAGACCCAGTACTTC. This codes for CSAGTAETQYF.

This clone has more than one count but fewer than ten. J is TRBJ1-5 and V is TRBV30; maybe TRBD1 (6 bases). The CDR3 sequence is 16 residues long. The V gene lost 4 bases and the J gene lost 9 bases, with 25 bases spanning the gap. Germline V CDR1 and CDR2: GTSNPN, SVGIG (reference sequence). CDR3 in amino acids: CAWTPPPPGAIGPQHF. CDR3 nucleotides: TGTGCCTGGACCCCTCCACCCCCGGGGGCCATAGGGCCCCAGCATTTT.

The J gene is TRBJ1-2, the V gene TRBV10-3, with unresolved D. With 2 bases removed from V and 5 bases from J, the gap between germline ends came to 18 bases. The CDR3 consists of 16 residues. Looked up from germline, CDR1 is ENHRY and CDR2 is SYGVKD. The CDR3 spells CAISEPSANSGYGYTF. CDR3 DNA sequence: TGTGCCATCAGTGAGCCGAGTGCGAACTCTGGGTATGGCTACACCTTC.

The chain carries TRBV14 and TRBJ2-3; 8 bases are shared with TRBD1. Germline CDR1 is SGHDN and CDR2 is FVKESK. CDR3 length: 15 residues. V shed 4 bases and J 0 bases; nucleotides not matched to a gene: 3. Here the CDR3 DNA reads TGTGCCAGCAGCCGCACAGGGGGAAGCACAGATACGCAGTATTTT. Its protein product is CASSRTGGSTDTQYF.

The sample holds a few counts of this clone. CDR3: CASSQLAGELFF. The CDR3 bases are TGTGCCAGCAGCCAATTGGCGGGGGAGCTGTTTTTT. The gene calls are TRBV5-6 and TRBJ2-2; D is unresolved. The V gene lost 4 bases and the J gene lost 8 bases, with 9 bases spanning the gap. Germline V gives CDR1 SGHDT, CDR2 YYEEEE. This CDR3 contains 12 residues.

The J gene is TRBJ1-5, the V gene TRBV11-2; D possibly corresponds to TRBD1 (5 bases). The V gene's germline CDR1 is SGHAT and CDR2 FQNNGV. V was cut by 7 bases and J by 0 bases, with 13 bases left in between. This CDR3 contains 15 residues. As DNA, the CDR3 is TGTGCCAGCACCCCGGGGCATCATAGCAATCAGCCCCAGCATTTT. Translation: CASTPGHHSNQPQHF.

Only one count was recorded for this clone. V usage is TRBV30 and J usage is TRBJ1-5, with TRBD1 as a possible D gene (5 bases). With 3 bases removed from V and 7 bases from J, the gap between germline ends came to 19 bases. This CDR3 spans 15 amino acids. Germline loops: CDR1 GTSNPN, CDR2 SVGIG (reference sequence). The CDR3 DNA is TGTGCCTGGAGCAACCCCATGGGGGTTGGGCAGCCCCAGCATTTT. Protein sequence: CAWSNPMGVGQPQHF.

Only one count was recorded for this clone. The J gene is TRBJ1-1, the V gene TRBV27, with 8 bases aligning to TRBD1. After removal of 10 bases from V and 4 bases from J, the junction contained 17 bases not matched to a gene. Per germline, CDR1 MNHEY and CDR2 SMNVEV (reference sequence). The CDR3 loop spans 16 amino acids. This CDR3 is CANVWTRGQGFTEAFF. The DNA for the CDR3 is TGTGCCAACGTCTGGACACGAGGACAGGGATTCACTGAAGCTTTCTTT.

J is TRBJ1-5 and V is TRBV2; D might be TRBD1 (6 bases). V lost 6 bases and J lost 7, with 13 bases in between. Per germline, CDR1 SNHLY and CDR2 FYNNEI. This CDR3 contains 13 residues. The CDR3 DNA is TGTGCCAGCAGAGGGGGGGAGAGGCAGCCCCAGCATTTT. Its translation is CASRGGERQPQHF.

The chain combines TRBV4-1 with TRBJ1-1, with unresolved D. V dropped 0 bases and J dropped 11 bases, with 16 bases sitting between them. From germline, CDR1 is MGHRA and CDR2 YSYEKL. This CDR3 spans 14 amino acids. The CDR3 is CASSQERQRTPAFF. As DNA, the CDR3 is TGCGCCAGCAGCCAAGAGCGCCAGAGGACTCCGGCTTTCTTT.

This clone was seen once. The V gene is TRBV5-1, the J gene TRBJ2-7; either TRBD1 or TRBD2 may supply D (5 bases each). The V end was cut by 0 bases, the J end by 1 base, with 11 bases between. The CDR3 contains 15 residues. CDR1 is SGHRS, CDR2 YFSETQ, per germline. CDR3 bases: TGCGCCAGCAGCTTGGAGGTTGGGGGTTCCTACGAGCAGTACTTC. Translated, it gives CASSLEVGGSYEQYF.

The chain uses TRBV18 and TRBJ2-2, with 7 positions matching TRBD1. Germline-derived CDR1 and CDR2 are KGHSH and LQKENI. The length of the CDR3 is 18 residues. Losses at the gene ends were 2 bases for V and 0 bases for J; bases not matched to a gene: 9. CDR3 DNA sequence: TGTGCCAGCTCACCAAGAAGGCCCCAGGGGGCGAACACCGGGGAGCTGTTTTTT. This codes for CASSPRRPQGANTGELFF.

The chain is built from TRBV2 and TRBJ1-5; the D is unclear. The ends were cut back, 8 bases at V and 3 bases at J, with 11 bases in the middle. Per the germline V gene, CDR1 is SNHLY and CDR2 is FYNNEI. The CDR3 covers 13 residues. CDR3 residues: CASARRVNQPQHF. CDR3 nucleotides: TGTGCCAGCGCTAGGAGGGTCAATCAGCCCCAGCATTTT.

This clone was seen just once. The chain is built from TRBV27 and TRBJ2-2, with D perhaps given as TRBD1 or TRBD2 (5 bases each). The germline gives CDR1 MNHEY, CDR2 SMNVEV (reference sequence). The CDR3 is made up of 14 amino acids. Trimming took off 0 bases at V and 8 bases at J, with 10 bases between the two ends. CDR3 sequence (DNA): TGTGCCAGCAGTTTATCTCGGGGCCTAGGGGAGCTGTTTTTT. Translating gives CASSLSRGLGELFF.

The chain links TRBV7-3 to TRBJ2-1; no clear D. The CDR3 runs to 14 residues. Germline V lookup: CDR1 SGHTA, CDR2 FQGTGA. The V end lost 1 base, the J end lost 9 bases, and 13 bases lay between the germline ends. The CDR3 protein is CASSLNVPPAEQFF. For the CDR3, the DNA is TGTGCCAGCAGCTTAAATGTCCCACCCGCTGAGCAGTTCTTC.

The rearrangement links TRBV9 to TRBJ2-7; a possible D gene is TRBD2 (5 bases). Germline V gene lookup returns CDR1 SGDLS and CDR2 YYNGEE. The CDR3 is 15 amino acids. V shed 0 bases and J shed 3 bases, with 13 bases lying between them. The chain's CDR3 is CASSVEAVALYEQYF. CDR3 DNA sequence: TGTGCCAGCAGCGTAGAAGCGGTAGCCCTCTACGAGCAGTACTTC.

There are a few counts of this clone. The chain couples TRBV13 to TRBJ1-2, with a weak D call TRBD1 (5 bases). Trimming removed 5 bases at V and 3 bases at J, with 7 bases between. The CDR3 sequence is 12 residues long. Germline CDR1 reads PRHDT; CDR2 reads FYEKMQ (reference sequence). In nucleotides, the CDR3 is TGTGCCAGCAGCAAGACAGACTATGGCTACACCTTC. This sequence encodes CASSKTDYGYTF.

This chain joins TRBV7-9 and TRBJ2-1; maybe TRBD2 (6 bases). Germline CDR1 SEHNR, CDR2 FQNEAQ (reference sequence). The length of the CDR3 is 12 residues. Trimming shortened V by 4 bases and J by 10 bases, and 11 bases separated the two germline ends. The CDR3 reads CASSWARGEQFF. CDR3 nucleotides: TGTGCCAGCAGCTGGGCTCGGGGGGAGCAGTTCTTC.

V and J are TRBV27 and TRBJ2-2, with TRBD2 identical over 7 bases. Trimming cost V 5 bases and J 8 bases; bases outside gene matches: 14. The CDR3 consists of 16 residues. Germline V gene sequence: CDR1 MNHEY, CDR2 SMNVEV (reference sequence). CDR3 sequence reads: CASSPPPSGLRGELFF. CDR3 DNA sequence: TGTGCCAGCAGTCCCCCCCCTAGCGGCCTTAGGGGGGAGCTGTTTTTT.

This clone occurred a few times. V gene TRBV27 combines with J gene TRBJ1-1; 7 bases map to TRBD1. Germline assignment: CDR1 MNHEY and CDR2 SMNVEV (reference sequence). V trimming: 6 bases; J trimming: 0 bases; junction bases outside the gene matches: 1. The CDR3 has 13 residues. The CDR3 nucleotides are TGTGCCAGCAGCGGGACAGTGAACACTGAAGCTTTCTTT. It specifies CASSGTVNTEAFF.

The genes are TRBV30 and TRBJ1-2, with 9 bases matching TRBD1. CDR1 GTSNPN and CDR2 SVGIG come from the germline V gene (reference sequence). The CDR3 totals 12 residues. Losses at the gene ends were 8 bases for V and 1 base for J; bases not matched to a gene: 2. The CDR3 nucleotides read TGTGCCCGACAGGGGGGTAACTATGGCTACACCTTC. As protein: CARQGGNYGYTF.

This clone was counted a few times. The rearrangement uses TRBV2 and TRBJ1-5; D is ambiguous. V lost 7 bases to trimming and J lost 5 bases, with 9 bases between them. CDR1 and CDR2 (germline): SNHLY, FYNNEI. The CDR3 spans 12 residues. CDR3 sequence: CASNSPDQPQHF. CDR3 DNA: TGTGCCAGCAATAGTCCCGATCAGCCCCAGCATTTT.

This chain uses TRBV10-3 with TRBJ2-5, with D possibly called TRBD1 or TRBD2 (5 bases each). The V end was cut by 4 bases, the J end by 5 bases, with 8 bases between. The germline gives CDR1 ENHRY, CDR2 SYGVKD. The CDR3 spans 12 residues. CDR3 coding DNA: TGTGCCATCAGTGGGGGGTCGGAGACCCAGTACTTC. This translates into CAISGGSETQYF.

The gene calls are TRBV4-1 and TRBJ2-1, with 7 bases identical to TRBD2. CDR1 MGHRA and CDR2 YSYEKL come from the germline V gene. V trimming: 5 bases; J trimming: 3 bases; junction bases outside the gene matches: 10. The CDR3 is 16 residues long. The CDR3 sequence: CASSIRTRVVYNEQFF. Written as DNA, the CDR3 is TGCGCCAGCAGCATCCGGACTAGAGTTGTCTACAATGAGCAGTTCTTC.

The gene calls are TRBV30 and TRBJ2-7; TRBD1 agrees at 8 bases. The ends lost 3 bases at V and 2 bases at J; junction bases unmatched: 3. This CDR3 contains 13 residues. Germline V CDR1 and CDR2: GTSNPN, SVGIG (reference sequence). CDR3 protein: CAWRRQGPYEQYF. The CDR3 bases are TGTGCCTGGAGAAGACAGGGGCCCTACGAGCAGTACTTC.